These 21 T cell receptor beta chains were sequenced from one sample in a study of human CD8 memory T cell subsets. Investigators built TCR beta libraries using UMI-labeled 5' RACE. Each CDR3 protein gets one entry in TCRdb, which reprocessed the 5' RACE reads and gives no DNA. Here the sample table reports 4,500 to 7,000 distinct CDR3 sequences. Sequenced input: CD8+ T cells from PBMCs. These receptors came from a human donor in good health.

The chain's CDR3 is CAILGKGQNTQYF. The rearrangement joins TRBV10-3 to TRBJ2-3; there is no DNA to check the TCRdb D call of TRBD2. Germline V gene sequence: CDR1 ENHRY, CDR2 SYGVKD. The CDR3 is 13 residues long.

Considering frequency, this clonotype is medium-sized (0.01 to 0.1%). This sequence joins TRBV5-6 and TRBJ1-2. Germline loops: CDR1 SGHDT, CDR2 YYEEEE. The CDR3 contains 13 residues. The CDR3: CASSLDPDYGYTF.

Its frequency marks this clonotype as medium-sized (0.01 to 0.1%). The chain couples TRBV29-1 to TRBJ2-7; TCRdb picks TRBD2, but there is no DNA to check that call. Germline CDR1 is SQVTM and CDR2 is ANQGSEA. The CDR3 totals 14 residues. The CDR3 here is CSVVWRDSVYEQYF.

The chain has TRBV27 and TRBJ1-2; TCRdb lists TRBD1, though no DNA is available to test this call. The germline V gene has CDR1 MNHEY and CDR2 SMNVEV (reference sequence). The CDR3 consists of 13 residues. CDR3 protein: CASSFSGQGGYTF.

The chain uses TRBV20-1 and TRBJ2-1; the TCRdb call, TRBD2, lacks DNA for checking. CDR3 length: 15 amino acids. Germline V gene data show CDR1 as DFQATT and CDR2 as SNEGSKA (reference sequence). CDR3 region: CSAPHPAGGYNEQFF.

The CDR3 reads CASSRSYDRDGSSTDTQYF. The rearrangement joins TRBV7-8 to TRBJ2-3; lacking DNA, the TRBD1 call made by TCRdb goes unchecked. Looked up from germline, CDR1 is SGHVS and CDR2 is FQNEAQ. There are 19 residues in the CDR3. The full variable domain, with the rest looked up from reference TRBV7-8 and TRBJ2-3, is GAGVSQSPRYKVAKRGQDVALRCDPISGHVSLFWYQQALGQGPEFLTYFQNEAQLDKSGLPSDRFFAERPEGSVSTLKIQRTQQEDSAVYLCASSRSYDRDGSSTDTQYFGPGTRLTVL.

This sequence joins TRBV7-2 and TRBJ1-1; TCRdb indicates TRBD1, and absent DNA this call remains unverified. Germline V gene sequence: CDR1 SGHTA, CDR2 FQGNSA. The CDR3 consists of 16 residues. The CDR3: CASSPWDMGMNTEAFF.

The chain couples TRBV5-1 to TRBJ2-7. CDR3 length equals 12 residues. Germline CDR1 reads SGHRS; CDR2 reads YFSETQ. CDR3: CASRGSGYEQYF.

The chain has TRBV10-2 and TRBJ2-5; TCRdb names TRBD2, which stays unverified in the absence of DNA. Germline lookup yields CDR1 WSHSY and CDR2 SAAADI. There are 15 residues in the CDR3. CDR3 sequence reads: CASGTSGGTAAAQYF.

According to its frequency, this clonotype is large (0.1 to 1%). The V call is TRBV7-8, the J call TRBJ2-7; the D gene TCRdb calls, TRBD1, cannot be checked with no DNA. Per germline, CDR1 SGHVS and CDR2 FQNEAQ. There are 11 residues in the CDR3. CDR3: CASTRGHEQYF.

The chain has TRBV25-1 and TRBJ2-7; TCRdb's D gene call, TRBD1, goes unchecked for lack of DNA. Germline-derived CDR1 and CDR2 are MGHDK and SYGVNS. The CDR3 covers 13 residues. CDR3 in amino acids: CASRPDREYEQYF.

V usage is TRBV18 and J usage is TRBJ2-3; TCRdb picks TRBD2, but there is no DNA to check that call. The V gene's germline CDR1 is KGHSH and CDR2 LQKENI. This CDR3 is 16 amino acids long. CDR3 loop: CASSPWEAMGTDTQYF.

The gene calls are TRBV3-1 and TRBJ2-5; TCRdb returns TRBD1, unconfirmable since there is no DNA. The CDR3 is 14 amino acids. CDR1 is LGHDT, CDR2 YNNKEL, per germline (reference sequence). This chain's CDR3 is CASSQVNEGETQYF.

V and J are TRBV5-1 and TRBJ2-7; TCRdb outputs TRBD2, but without DNA this stays unchecked. In germline, CDR1 is SGHRS, CDR2 YFSETQ. The CDR3 is 16 amino acids. CDR3 region: CASSKPPSGGGYEQYF.

This rearrangement joins TRBV5-1 to TRBJ2-1; TCRdb calls TRBD1, which cannot be checked without DNA. Germline CDR1 reads SGHRS; CDR2 reads YFSETQ. The CDR3 contains 15 residues. The chain's CDR3 is CASSQPGRGMNEQFF.

Considering frequency, this clonotype is medium-sized. The rearrangement uses TRBV6-2 or TRBV6-3 and TRBJ2-2. This CDR3 spans 14 amino acids. From germline, CDR1 is MNHEY and CDR2 SVGEGT. This CDR3 reads CASSYPLEPGELFF.

The chain is built from TRBV9 and TRBJ2-2; the D call from TCRdb, TRBD1, cannot be confirmed without DNA. This CDR3 region has 13 residues. Germline CDR1 is SGDLS and CDR2 is YYNGEE. This CDR3 reads CASGDTYTGELFF.

V usage is TRBV6-4 and J usage is TRBJ2-1; the TRBD2 assignment by TCRdb is unverifiable without DNA. The CDR3 has 15 amino acids. Germline V CDR1 and CDR2: MRHNA, SNTAGT. CDR3 residues: CASASRTPSYNEQFF.

V is TRBV13 and J is TRBJ2-2. Per germline, CDR1 PRHDT and CDR2 FYEKMQ (reference sequence). The CDR3 extends over 14 amino acids. This CDR3 reads CASSLPLGTGELFF. Based on the CDR3 plus reference TRBV13 and TRBJ2-2, the full variable domain is AAGVIQSPRHLIKEKRETATLKCYPIPRHDTVYWYQQGPGQDPQFLISFYEKMQSDKGSIPDRFSAQQFSDYHSELNMSSLELGDSALYFCASSLPLGTGELFFGEGSRLTVL.

The CDR3 here is CASSLDQTSYNEQFF. V usage is TRBV11-2 and J usage is TRBJ2-1; TCRdb proposes TRBD2, but this gene call is untestable without DNA. Per the germline V gene, CDR1 is SGHAT and CDR2 is FQNNGV. The CDR3 spans 15 residues.

This chain uses TRBV10-3 with TRBJ2-3; TCRdb proposes TRBD2, but this gene call is untestable without DNA. There are 17 residues in the CDR3. Germline CDR1 is ENHRY and CDR2 is SYGVKD. CDR3 residues: CAIESAKRDFNTDTQYF.